Below are 25 T cell receptor beta chains sequenced from a single sample in a study of blood T cells in healthy people across ages. Combining a sample-barcoded 5' primer with a J-beta primer mix, a second PCR ran for 7 to 11 cycles. MiXCR, run by TCRdb on the 5' RACE reads, gives a single entry per CDR3 protein. The sample lists under 2,000,000 distinct CDR3 sequences; roughly 49% were seen once. Material for sequencing was blood. The receptors originated from a woman aged 40 to 50 in good health.

CDR3 amino acids: CASTKLAGSSYEQYF. CDR3 in DNA: TGTGCCAGCACCAAACTAGCGGGGAGCTCCTACGAGCAGTACTTC. The chain employs TRBV6-5 and TRBJ2-7; 10 bases align to TRBD2. Germline loops: CDR1 MNHEY, CDR2 SVGAGI. V shed 7 bases and J 0 bases; nucleotides not matched to a gene: 6. CDR3 length equals 15 residues.

This clonotype was observed a handful of times. CDR3 loop: CSVRLAGGRTTPDTQYF. CDR3 nucleotide sequence: TGCAGCGTCCGACTAGCGGGGGGACGAACTACCCCAGATACGCAGTATTTT. The V and J genes are TRBV29-1 and TRBJ2-3; 13 bases map to TRBD2. The junction had 13 bases not matched to a gene; V was cut back by 6 bases and J by 4 bases. The germline V gene encodes CDR1 SQVTM and CDR2 ANQGSEA. This CDR3 is 17 amino acids long.

The rearrangement links TRBV7-9 to TRBJ2-3; 8 nucleotides align to TRBD2. The CDR3 is 14 residues long. Trimming cost V 5 bases and J 6 bases; bases outside gene matches: 7. Germline lookup yields CDR1 SEHNR and CDR2 FQNEAQ (reference sequence). The CDR3 sequence: CASSPGGSEDTQYF. CDR3 coding DNA: TGTGCCAGCAGCCCGGGGGGGAGTGAGGATACGCAGTATTTT.

The CDR3 reads CASSPGHQGETQYF. CDR3 coding DNA: TGTGCCAGCAGCCCAGGACACCAGGGAGAGACCCAGTACTTC. The chain joins TRBV7-2 to TRBJ2-5; tentative D call: TRBD1 (5 bases). The CDR3 runs to 14 residues. With 5 bases removed from V and 4 bases from J, the gap between germline ends came to 14 bases. The germline V gene encodes CDR1 SGHTA and CDR2 FQGNSA. The full variable domain, its missing parts supplied by reference TRBV7-2 and TRBJ2-5, is GAGVSQSPSNKVTEKGKDVELRCDPISGHTALYWYRQSLGQGLEFLIYFQGNSAPDKSGLPSDRFSAERTGGSVSTLTIQRTQQEDSAVYLCASSPGHQGETQYFGPGTRLLVL.

The chain links TRBV29-1 to TRBJ2-5; D not certain. With 3 bases removed from V and 2 bases from J, the gap between germline ends came to 7 bases. This CDR3 spans 12 amino acids. Germline CDR1 SQVTM, CDR2 ANQGSEA. The CDR3 here is CSVEGLQETQYF. The CDR3 DNA follows: TGCAGCGTTGAGGGTCTTCAAGAGACCCAGTACTTC.

This sequence joins TRBV5-1 and TRBJ2-3; perhaps TRBD2 as D (5 bases). V was trimmed by 4 bases and J by 2 bases, leaving 14 bases between them. Germline values: CDR1 SGHRS, CDR2 YFSETQ. The CDR3 covers 15 residues. In nucleotides, the CDR3 is TGCGCCAGCAGCCCGGACTTGACTAACACAGATACGCAGTATTTT. This encodes CASSPDLTNTDTQYF.

V usage is TRBV6-5 and J usage is TRBJ1-5, with 9 bases lining up with TRBD1. V dropped 0 bases and J dropped 4; count of bases not matched to a gene: 1. Germline CDR1 and CDR2: MNHEY and SVGAGI. There are 15 residues in the CDR3. CDR3 sequence: CASSYSDRGNQPQHF. The CDR3, as DNA: TGTGCCAGCAGTTACTCGGACAGGGGAAATCAGCCCCAGCATTTT.

The chain's CDR3 is CASRGGGACNEQFF. The DNA of the CDR3 is TGTGCCAGCAGAGGCGGGGGGGCCTGCAATGAGCAGTTCTTC. The rearrangement joins TRBV6-2 or TRBV6-3 to TRBJ2-1, with 9 bases aligning to TRBD2. The V gene end was trimmed by 6 bases and the J gene end by 6 bases; junction bases not matched to a gene: 6. Germline CDR1 MNHEY, CDR2 SVGEGT. The CDR3 contains 14 residues.

This clonotype was counted between two and nine times. This chain joins TRBV7-9 and TRBJ2-7; no definite D call. Trimming left V 1 base short and J 0 bases short, with 10 bases between. CDR3 length: 15 residues. From germline, CDR1 is SEHNR and CDR2 FQNEAQ (reference sequence). The CDR3 protein is CASSLVIGYSYEQYF. The CDR3 DNA reads TGTGCCAGCAGCTTAGTGATAGGTTACTCCTACGAGCAGTACTTC.

The chain carries TRBV4-2 and TRBJ1-6, with 11 bases fitting TRBD1. From germline, CDR1 is LGHNA and CDR2 YNFKEQ. The CDR3 runs 15 residues. With V trimmed by 7 bases and J by 8 bases, 7 bases remained unmatched. CDR3 bases: TGTGCCAGCAACACCCCGGGACAGGGGGATTCACCCCTCCACTTT. Encoded protein: CASNTPGQGDSPLHF.

This clonotype was detected a few times. This sequence joins TRBV12-3 or TRBV12-4 and TRBJ2-1, with D uncertain. The germline V and J ends were trimmed by 6 bases and 10 bases, with 13 bases remaining between them. CDR3 length equals 12 residues. Here the CDR3 reads CASSPAVGEQFF. The DNA for the CDR3 is TGTGCCAGCAGCCCGGCGGTGGGGGAGCAGTTCTTC.

The V gene is TRBV11-2, the J gene TRBJ2-6, with 7 bases lining up with TRBD2. The CDR3 runs 19 residues. The trim removed 5 bases at V and 0 bases at J, leaving 13 bases unmatched. Germline assignment: CDR1 SGHAT and CDR2 FQNNGV. As DNA, the CDR3 is TGTGCCAGCAGCCGCAGTGGGGTCGGGGGGTCCTCTGGGGCCAACGTCCTGACTTTC. Translation gives CASSRSGVGGSSGANVLTF.

The rearrangement joins TRBV7-2 to TRBJ2-4, with D perhaps matching TRBD1 or TRBD2 (5 bases each). The better agreement between TRBJ2-5 and the DNA end casts doubt on the J call. The CDR3 is made up of 15 amino acids. The germline V gene has CDR1 SGHTA and CDR2 FQGNSA. In DNA, the CDR3 is TGTGCCAGCAGCATCACTAGGGGTCTTACGGAGACCCAGTACTTC. This sequence encodes CASSITRGLTETQYF.

The chain employs TRBV4-3 and TRBJ2-1; D is unclear. The CDR3 has 11 amino acids. Between the trimmed V and J ends, which lost 1 base and 11 bases, there was a span of 6 bases. Per germline, CDR1 LGHNA and CDR2 YSLEER. This CDR3 is CASSQVGKQFF. CDR3 coding DNA: TGCGCCAGCAGCCAAGTGGGGAAGCAGTTCTTC.

Concerning this clonotype itself: One end of the junction fails to match germline, which may point to a read error. The chain is built from TRBV20-1 and TRBJ2-1; 15 bases line up with TRBD2. The CDR3 length is 14 residues. The germline V gene encodes CDR1 DFQATT and CDR2 SNEGSKA (reference sequence). CDR3 region: CSAPGLAGGNERFF. The CDR3 coding sequence is TGCAGTGCTCCAGGACTAGCGGGGGGGAATGAGCGGTTCTTC.

This chain connects TRBV6-6 to TRBJ2-1, with D maybe TRBD1 (6 bases). Germline V gene lookup returns CDR1 MNHNY and CDR2 SVGAGI (reference sequence). V was shortened by 11 bases and J by 10 bases, with 24 bases between the two germline ends. The CDR3 runs to 14 residues. The CDR3 sequence is CAGNPYGQRPEQFF. CDR3 sequence (DNA): TGTGCCGGCAATCCATACGGACAGCGCCCCGAGCAGTTCTTC.

The V and J genes are TRBV27 and TRBJ2-3, with 8 bases fitting TRBD1. The CDR3 contains 16 residues. J was trimmed by 4 bases and V by 6 bases; bases with no gene match: 12. Germline-derived CDR1 and CDR2 are MNHEY and SMNVEV (reference sequence). The CDR3 here is CASSKDRDEGADTQYF. The CDR3 bases are TGTGCCAGCAGCAAGGACAGGGATGAGGGGGCAGATACGCAGTATTTT.

The V call is TRBV5-1, the J call TRBJ2-3; TRBD1 might be the D (5 bases). The germline V gene has CDR1 SGHRS and CDR2 YFSETQ. This CDR3 comprises 17 residues. The V gene lost 0 bases and the J gene lost 4 bases, with 18 bases spanning the gap. The CDR3 loop is CASSLGAQGFRSDTQYF. The CDR3 DNA follows: TGCGCCAGCAGCTTGGGGGCCCAGGGATTTCGGTCAGATACGCAGTATTTT.

This clonotype was seen more than once but under ten times. V gene TRBV20-1 combines with J gene TRBJ1-1; 8 nucleotides align to TRBD1. The CDR3 is 12 residues long. Germline lookup yields CDR1 DFQATT and CDR2 SNEGSKA (reference sequence). Losses at the gene ends were 6 bases for V and 6 bases for J; bases not matched to a gene: 6. CDR3 protein: CSARQGIAEAFF. DNA of the CDR3: TGCAGTGCCCGACAGGGGATCGCTGAAGCTTTCTTT.

This clonotype was counted a few times. This CDR3 is CASSLARLSSNEQFF. DNA for the CDR3: TGCGCCAGCAGCTTGGCCCGACTCAGTTCCAATGAGCAGTTCTTC. The chain recombines TRBV5-1 with TRBJ2-1, with D uncertain. CDR1 is SGHRS, CDR2 YFSETQ, per germline. The ends were cut back, 0 bases at V and 6 bases at J, with 13 bases in the middle. The CDR3 consists of 15 residues.

This clonotype occurred many times. DNA of the CDR3: TGCGCCAGCAGCCCCGGACCCACAGATACGCAGTATTTT. Its protein is CASSPGPTDTQYF. The chain has TRBV5-1 and TRBJ2-3; D uncertain. CDR3 size: 13 residues. Germline CDR1 is SGHRS and CDR2 is YFSETQ. Between the trimmed V and J ends, which lost 4 bases and 2 bases, there was a span of 8 bases. Complete variable domain (other parts from reference TRBV5-1 and TRBJ2-3): KAGVTQTPRYLIKTRGQQVTLSCSPISGHRSVSWYQQTPGQGLQFLFEYFSETQRNKGNFPGRFSGRQFSNSRSEMNVSTLELGDSALYLCASSPGPTDTQYFGPGTRLTVL.

The chain combines TRBV14 with TRBJ2-1, with D unclear. V was clipped by 9 bases and J by 0 bases, with 15 bases between them. This CDR3 spans 15 amino acids. In germline, CDR1 is SGHDN, CDR2 FVKESK. The CDR3 sequence: CARLGKHISYNEQFF. CDR3 nucleotide sequence: TGTGCCAGATTAGGGAAACATATCTCCTACAATGAGCAGTTCTTC.

A few counts support this clonotype. This chain joins TRBV12-3 or TRBV12-4 and TRBJ2-1, with 8 bases matching TRBD2. The CDR3 loop spans 20 amino acids. After removal of 7 bases from V and 7 bases from J, the junction contained 27 bases not matched to a gene. Here the CDR3 DNA reads TGTGCCAGCACTCCCCAGGTTTCGTTTCTAGCGGGTCCTACTCGGAATGAGCAGTTCTTC. Translated, it gives CASTPQVSFLAGPTRNEQFF.

V gene TRBV12-3 or TRBV12-4 combines with J gene TRBJ1-6; D not certain. The CDR3 sequence is 14 residues long. Trimming left V 3 bases short and J 5 bases short, with 8 bases between. CDR3 DNA: TGTGCCAGCAGTTTTTCCATCCATAATTCACCCCTCCACTTT. It specifies CASSFSIHNSPLHF.

This clonotype occurred a few times. V usage is TRBV28 and J usage is TRBJ2-1, with D possibly being TRBD2 (7 bases). V lost 5 bases, J lost 1 base, and 12 bases lay in between. Germline CDR1 reads MDHEN; CDR2 reads SYDVKM. The length of the CDR3 is 15 residues. CDR3 nucleotides: TGTGCCAGCAGTAGCGGGACACATTCCTACAATGAGCAGTTCTTC. Amino acids: CASSSGTHSYNEQFF.